These T cell receptor beta chains were read from a single sample in a study of pediatric ulcerative colitis. Here immunoSEQ multiplex PCR was the method, and the copy in TCRdb shows in-frame clones only, minus some. Of about 36,000 clones detected, roughly 72% appear once; the ten largest clones hold around 0.74%. The sequenced material came from gut tissue. These receptors all come from a boy between 10 and 17 years old with moderate ulcerative colitis. CDR3s include the opening cysteine and the closing phenylalanine or tryptophan. The D gene is left open where the match is weak. For some rows the clone size is stated as once, few or many, or as a class when expanded; others skip it.

j_call | d_call | clone_size | v_call | cdr3_aa | cdr3_nt
TRBJ2-3 | NA | NA | TRBV7-2 | CASSTRVGGATQYF | TGTGCCAGCAGCACCCGGGTGGGGGGTGCTACGCAGTATTTT
TRBJ2-5 | TRBD2 | NA | TRBV29-1 | CSTWTSGETQYF | TGCAGTACCTGGACTAGCGGGGAGACCCAGTACTTC
TRBJ2-3 | NA | NA | TRBV7-9 | CASSYRGDTDTQYF | TGTGCCAGCAGCTATCGTGGGGACACAGATACGCAGTATTTT
TRBJ1-5 | NA | NA | TRBV7-9 | CASSLGLAGDQPQHF | TGTGCCAGCAGCTTAGGTTTGGCAGGGGATCAGCCCCAGCATTTT
TRBJ1-4 | NA | NA | TRBV28 | CASSFEGGSEKLFF | TGTGCCAGCAGTTTTGAGGGTGGAAGTGAAAAACTGTTTTTT
TRBJ1-5 | NA | NA | TRBV19 | CASSTGTGSINQPQHF | TGTGCCAGTAGTACCGGTACAGGGAGCATCAATCAGCCCCAGCATTTT
TRBJ1-2 | TRBD1 | NA | TRBV5-6 | CASRTGAWGYGYTF | TGTGCCAGCAGGACAGGGGCCTGGGGCTATGGCTACACCTTC
TRBJ1-2 | NA | few | TRBV4-3 | CASSQDPYPGQGGYTF | TGCGCCAGCAGCCAAGACCCGTATCCGGGACAAGGGGGCTACACCTTC
TRBJ1-2 | TRBD1 | NA | TRBV10-3 | CAISAGQFEVTF | TGTGCCATCAGTGCGGGACAGTTTGAGGTCACCTTC
TRBJ2-7 | TRBD1 | NA | TRBV7-9 | CASSLPGQGKQYF | TGTGCCAGCAGCTTACCCGGACAGGGGAAGCAGTACTTC
TRBJ2-2 | NA | NA | TRBV21-1 | CASSNGTSGGPANTGELFF | TGTGCCAGCAGCAATGGGACTAGCGGGGGGCCAGCGAACACCGGGGAGCTGTTTTTT
TRBJ2-1 | TRBD2 | NA | TRBV5-1 | CASSSGAYNEQFF | TGCGCCAGCAGTAGCGGGGCTTACAATGAGCAGTTCTTC
TRBJ1-5 | TRBD1 | NA | TRBV18 | CASSPPGGTGGRQPQHF | TGTGCCAGCTCACCACCCGGCGGGACAGGGGGGCGCCAGCCCCAGCATTTT
TRBJ2-7 | TRBD1 | NA | TRBV28 | CASQGAPYEQYF | TGTGCCAGTCAGGGGGCCCCCTACGAGCAGTACTTC
TRBJ1-1 | NA | few | TRBV27 | CASTFGGRNTEAFF | TGTGCCAGCACCTTCGGGGGGAGGAACACTGAAGCTTTCTTT
TRBJ1-1 | TRBD1 | few | TRBV4-3 | CASSPGGVGNTEAFF | TGCGCCAGCAGCCCAGGGGGCGTGGGGAACACTGAAGCTTTCTTT
TRBJ2-1 | NA | NA | TRBV21-1 | CASSKEDDYRTFGTSGIYNEQFF | TGTGCCAGCAGCAAAGAGGACGACTACAGAACCTTTGGGACTAGCGGGATTTACAATGAGCAGTTCTTC
TRBJ1-1 | NA | few | TRBV7-9 | CASSYTANTEAFF | TGTGCCAGCAGCTACACCGCGAACACTGAAGCTTTCTTT
TRBJ2-7 | NA | NA | TRBV5-1 | CASSLTAGREQYF | TGCGCCAGCAGCTTGACGGCAGGGCGGGAGCAGTACTTC
TRBJ2-7 | NA | NA | TRBV5-8 | CASSRGQNEQYF | TGTGCCAGCAGCCGCGGACAGAACGAGCAGTACTTC
TRBJ1-2 | NA | NA | TRBV5-6 | CASSPWSYGYTF | TGTGCCAGCAGCCCCTGGAGCTATGGCTACACCTTC
TRBJ2-7 | NA | NA | TRBV28 | CASSLWDSTYEQYF | TGTGCCAGCAGTTTATGGGACAGCACCTACGAGCAGTACTTC
TRBJ1-2 | NA | NA | TRBV30 | CAWSGLSIMGGYTF | TGTGCCTGGAGTGGCCTCAGTATTATGGGCGGCTACACCTTC
TRBJ2-4 | NA | NA | TRBV6-1 | CASSDRVKNIQYF | TGTGCCAGCAGTGACAGGGTAAAAAACATTCAGTACTTC
TRBJ2-7 | TRBD2 | NA | TRBV11-2 | CASSPTGTRYEQYF | TGTGCCAGCAGCCCGACCGGGACTAGGTACGAGCAGTACTTC
TRBJ2-3 | NA | NA | TRBV11-2 | CASSLSRDTQYF | TGTGCCAGCAGCTTATCGCGGGATACGCAGTATTTT
TRBJ2-5 | TRBD1 | NA | TRBV4-1 | CASSQGIDRGETQYF | TGCGCCAGCAGCCAAGGGATCGACAGGGGGGAGACCCAGTACTTC